This is a list of T cell receptor beta chains from one sample in a study of beta chain features in type 1 diabetes. Generated by immunoSEQ multiplex PCR, the TCRdb table keeps only in-frame clones and is missing some. The data show about 320,000 clones, around 15% seen once. The sequenced sample was central memory CD4+ T cells from blood. The receptors shown here come from a man between 25 and 39 years old in good health. The CDR3 runs from the conserved cysteine through the conserved F or W. Fields, in order: J gene, V gene, clone size, D gene, CDR3 protein, CDR3 DNA. D genes are given only for firm matches. Clone size is stated in some rows and not others, as once, few, many or a class when expanded.

TRBJ1-2,TRBV9,few,.,CASSEQGSVQGYTF,TGTGCCAGCAGCGAACAGGGATCCGTTCAGGGCTACACCTTC
TRBJ2-3,TRBV11-2,.,TRBD2,CASSVMASGDTDTQYF,TGTGCCAGCAGCGTCATGGCCAGCGGGGACACAGATACGCAGTATTTT
TRBJ2-3,TRBV7-2,few,TRBD2,CGSGADSTDTQYF,TGTGGGAGCGGGGCGGATAGCACAGATACGCAGTATTTT
TRBJ1-4,TRBV19,.,.,CASSIRGDEKLFF,TGTGCCAGTAGTATACGTGGAGATGAAAAACTGTTTTTT
TRBJ1-4,TRBV15,few,.,CATSAEVRGGEKLFF,TGTGCCACCAGCGCGGAGGTCAGGGGAGGTGAAAAACTGTTTTTT
TRBJ1-2,TRBV5-1,.,TRBD1,CASSFKQGNGYTF,TGCGCCAGCAGCTTCAAACAGGGGAATGGCTACACCTTC
TRBJ1-2,TRBV15,.,.,CATSRDRVTGGYTF,TGTGCCACCAGCAGAGACAGGGTAACGGGGGGCTACACCTTC
TRBJ2-3,TRBV7-2,.,.,CASSPRRGRSTDTQYF,TGTGCCAGCAGCCCACGTCGGGGGAGAAGCACAGATACGCAGTATTTT
TRBJ1-2,TRBV30,few,TRBD1,CAWSRDRAGGYTF,TGTGCCTGGAGTCGTGACAGGGCGGGTGGCTACACCTTC
TRBJ1-1,TRBV7-9,.,TRBD1,CASSLQGAGTEAFF,TGTGCCAGCAGCTTACAGGGGGCGGGTACTGAAGCTTTCTTT
TRBJ2-5,TRBV27,.,.,CASSFQGGFQETQYF,TGTGCCAGCAGTTTTCAGGGGGGATTCCAAGAGACCCAGTACTTC
TRBJ1-2,TRBV6-6,few,.,CASRARGGLTNYGYTF,TGTGCCAGCAGGGCCAGGGGCGGGCTAACTAACTATGGCTACACCTTC
TRBJ1-4,TRBV29-1,once,.,CSVLRDEKLFF,TGCAGCGTCCTTCGGGATGAAAAACTGTTTTTT
TRBJ2-2,TRBV11-3,.,TRBD1,CASTDRAGVSGELFF,TGTGCCAGTACAGACAGGGCCGGAGTTTCCGGGGAGCTGTTTTTT
TRBJ2-3,TRBV4-2,few,TRBD2,CASSQVGLAENTDTQYF,TGTGCCAGCAGCCAAGTGGGACTAGCGGAAAACACAGATACGCAGTATTTT
TRBJ1-6,TRBV7-9,few,.,CASSPGMNNSPLHF,TGTGCCAGCAGTCCGGGCATGAATAATTCACCCCTCCACTTT
TRBJ1-5,TRBV6-1,.,TRBD1,CASSEVGTGNQPQHF,TGTGCCAGCAGTGAAGTTGGGACAGGGAATCAGCCCCAGCATTTT
TRBJ1-2,TRBV5-4,.,.,CASSPPGAYGYTF,TGTGCCAGCAGCCCGCCCGGAGCCTATGGCTACACCTTC
TRBJ1-2,TRBV25-1,few,.,CASSEYSRFGGGYTF,TGTGCCAGCAGTGAATATTCACGGTTCGGGGGTGGCTACACCTTC
TRBJ1-5,TRBV4-3,once,.,CASSQELNQPQHF,TGCGCCAGCAGCCAAGAACTCAATCAGCCCCAGCATTTT
TRBJ2-5,TRBV30,few,.,CAWSVRLRETQYF,TGTGCCTGGAGTGTAAGACTGCGAGAGACCCAGTACTTC
TRBJ1-1,TRBV11-3,few,.,CASSLVAQMNTEAFF,TGTGCCAGCAGCTTAGTAGCTCAAATGAACACTGAAGCTTTCTTT
TRBJ2-7,TRBV7-9,many,.,CASSLGVGGHSSYEQYF,TGTGCCAGCAGCTTAGGGGTTGGGGGTCATAGCTCCTACGAGCAGTACTTC
TRBJ2-1,TRBV4-2,.,TRBD1,CASSLDRGANEQFF,TGTGCCAGCAGCCTGGACAGGGGAGCCAATGAGCAGTTCTTC
TRBJ2-3,TRBV19,few,TRBD1,CASSRQGVADTQYF,TGTGCCAGTAGCCGACAGGGCGTAGCAGATACGCAGTATTTT
TRBJ2-7,TRBV21-1,.,.,CASSTGLDAYEQYF,TGTGCCAGCAGCACCGGACTGGACGCCTACGAGCAGTACTTC
TRBJ1-5,TRBV4-3,.,TRBD1,CASSARQGNQPQHF,TGCGCCAGCAGCGCACGACAGGGAAATCAGCCCCAGCATTTT
TRBJ2-3,TRBV7-7,.,TRBD1,CASSLGTANTDTQYF,TGTGCTAGCAGCTTAGGGACAGCTAACACAGATACGCAGTATTTT
TRBJ2-4,TRBV9,few,TRBD1,CASSVAGQGAKNIQYF,TGTGCCAGCAGCGTAGCTGGACAGGGAGCCAAAAACATTCAGTACTTC
TRBJ2-7,TRBV4-1,once,TRBD1,CASSRDRGSYEQYF,TGCGCCAGCAGCCGGGACAGGGGTAGCTACGAGCAGTACTTC
TRBJ2-4,TRBV4-3,.,TRBD1,CASSQDWSGQARAKNIQYF,TGCGCCAGCAGCCAAGATTGGTCGGGACAGGCTAGGGCCAAAAACATTCAGTACTTC
TRBJ2-5,TRBV18,.,.,CASSPKRTQYF,TGTGCCAGCTCACCGAAGAGAACCCAGTACTTC
TRBJ2-2,TRBV7-3,few,.,CASSPNAEVTGELFF,TGTGCCAGCAGCCCCAATGCCGAGGTCACCGGGGAGCTGTTTTTT
TRBJ1-5,TRBV10-3,.,.,CAHQQGPSGPQHF,TGTGCTCATCAACAGGGCCCCTCAGGTCCCCAGCATTTT
TRBJ1-1,TRBV4-3,.,.,CASSQVVGNTEAFF,TGCGCCAGCAGCCAAGTCGTCGGCAACACTGAAGCTTTCTTT
TRBJ1-5,TRBV6-1,.,TRBD1,CASSAAGGQPQHF,TGTGCCAGCAGTGCCGCAGGGGGGCAGCCCCAGCATTTT
TRBJ2-5,TRBV7-8,.,TRBD1,CASSLMVGQGAGETQYF,TGTGCCAGCAGCTTAATGGTGGGGCAGGGGGCGGGAGAGACCCAGTACTTC
TRBJ2-6,TRBV30,few,.,CAWSMGSGANVLTF,TGTGCCTGGAGTATGGGGTCGGGGGCCAACGTCCTGACTTTC
TRBJ2-5,TRBV6-5,.,TRBD2,CASSYGGGSRGTQYF,TGTGCCAGCAGTTATGGCGGGGGGTCGCGCGGAACCCAGTACTTC
TRBJ1-4,TRBV27,.,.,CASSQQTRQEKLFF,TGTGCCAGCAGTCAACAAACAAGACAGGAAAAACTGTTTTTT
TRBJ2-1,TRBV6-5,.,.,CASRRKNEQFF,TGTGCCAGCAGGCGGAAGAATGAGCAGTTCTTC
TRBJ1-2,TRBV11-2,few,TRBD1,CASSPGQAPYGYTF,TGTGCCAGCAGCCCGGGACAGGCTCCCTATGGCTACACCTTC
TRBJ2-1,TRBV7-9,many,TRBD2,CASSLTELADNEQFF,TGTGCCAGCAGCTTAACAGAACTAGCGGATAATGAGCAGTTCTTC
TRBJ1-1,TRBV19,few,.,CASGREGATEAFF,TGTGCCAGCGGAAGGGAAGGCGCCACTGAAGCTTTCTTT
TRBJ2-2,TRBV6-5,few,.,CASSLKGGTGELFF,TGTGCCAGCAGTCTGAAGGGCGGCACCGGGGAGCTGTTTTTT
TRBJ2-7,TRBV9,many,.,CASSPRQAPYEQYF,TGTGCCAGCAGCCCTAGACAGGCCCCCTACGAGCAGTACTTC
TRBJ2-5,TRBV30,.,TRBD1,CAWAPGTGGVETQYF,TGTGCCTGGGCGCCAGGGACAGGGGGCGTCGAGACCCAGTACTTC
TRBJ1-1,TRBV6-5,few,TRBD1,CASRETGEAFF,TGTGCCAGCAGGGAGACAGGGGAAGCTTTCTTT